This TCR beta chain came from a study of T cells expressing NK-cell markers. Germline CDR1 MRHNA, CDR2 SNTAGT. The length of the CDR3 is 13 residues. TCRdb reprocessed the 5' RACE reads, with one entry per CDR3 protein and no DNA. The sample totals some 120,000 distinct CDR3 sequences. This receptor was identified in a woman between 18 and 75 years old in good health. The sample consisted of blood T cells: a sorted CD56 or NKG2C T cell subset, CD4+ or CD8+ T cells, or bulk PBMC T cells (not recorded which). The chain combines TRBV6-4 with TRBJ2-1. CDR3 region: CASSDLGSNEQFF.